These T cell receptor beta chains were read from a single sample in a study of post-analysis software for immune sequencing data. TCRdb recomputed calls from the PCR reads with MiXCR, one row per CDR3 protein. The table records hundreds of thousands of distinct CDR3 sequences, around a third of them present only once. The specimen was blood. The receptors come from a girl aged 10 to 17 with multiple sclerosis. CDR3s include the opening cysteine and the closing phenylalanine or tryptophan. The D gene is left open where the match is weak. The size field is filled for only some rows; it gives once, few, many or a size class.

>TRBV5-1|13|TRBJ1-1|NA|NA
CASSFAVNTEAFF
TGCGCCAGCAGCTTTGCCGTTAACACTGAAGCTTTCTTT
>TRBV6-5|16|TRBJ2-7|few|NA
CASSYTTGAGDYEQYF
TGTGCCAGCAGTTACACCACAGGGGCGGGAGACTACGAGCAGTACTTC
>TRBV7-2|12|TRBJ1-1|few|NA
CASSLTNTEAFF
TGTGCCAGCAGCTTGACGAACACTGAAGCTTTCTTT
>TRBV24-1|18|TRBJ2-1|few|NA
CATSDFQGAGNSYNEQFF
TGTGCCACCAGTGATTTTCAGGGAGCAGGGAACTCCTACAATGAGCAGTTCTTC
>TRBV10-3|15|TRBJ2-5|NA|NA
CAISGRWANQETQYF
TGTGCCATCAGCGGACGTTGGGCAAACCAAGAGACCCAGTACTTC
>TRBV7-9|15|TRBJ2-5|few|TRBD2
CASSQRTSGEETQYF
TGTGCCAGCAGCCAACGGACTAGCGGAGAAGAGACCCAGTACTTC
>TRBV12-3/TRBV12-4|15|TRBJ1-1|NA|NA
CASSVPPSMNTEAFF
TGTGCCAGCAGTGTTCCGCCCAGCATGAACACTGAAGCTTTCTTT
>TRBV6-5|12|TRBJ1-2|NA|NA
CASSHDSYGYTF
TGTGCCAGCAGCCACGACAGCTATGGCTACACCTTC
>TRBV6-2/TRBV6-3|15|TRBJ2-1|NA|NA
CASSYSPENYNEQFF
TGTGCCAGCAGTTACAGCCCTGAGAACTACAATGAGCAGTTCTTC
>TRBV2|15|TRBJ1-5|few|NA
CASSEILRGNQPQHF
TGTGCCAGCAGTGAAATCCTTCGGGGCAATCAGCCCCAGCATTTT
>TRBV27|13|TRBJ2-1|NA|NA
CASGRPSYNEQFF
TGTGCCAGCGGGAGGCCATCCTACAATGAGCAGTTCTTC
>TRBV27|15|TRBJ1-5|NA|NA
CASSLARGVNQPQHF
TGTGCCAGCAGTTTAGCGAGGGGGGTTAATCAGCCCCAGCATTTT
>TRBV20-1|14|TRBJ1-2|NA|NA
CSARDRMGADGYTF
TGCAGTGCTAGAGATCGGATGGGGGCTGACGGCTACACCTTC
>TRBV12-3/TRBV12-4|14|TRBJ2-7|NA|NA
CASSFGGNSYEQYF
TGTGCCAGCAGTTTTGGGGGGAACTCCTACGAGCAGTACTTC
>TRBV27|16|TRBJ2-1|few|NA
CASSLSVGTATLGQFF
TGTGCCAGCAGTTTATCGGTCGGGACCGCAACGCTCGGGCAGTTCTTC
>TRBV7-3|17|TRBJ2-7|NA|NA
CASSLTGGAVISYEQYF
TGTGCCAGCAGCTTGACCGGGGGTGCGGTTATTTCCTACGAGCAGTACTTC
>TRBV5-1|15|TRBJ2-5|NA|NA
CASSLTGTYQETQYF
TGCGCCAGCAGCTTAACCGGGACGTACCAAGAGACCCAGTACTTC
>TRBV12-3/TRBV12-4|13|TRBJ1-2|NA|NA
CASSLWGESGYTF
TGTGCCAGCAGTTTATGGGGGGAGTCTGGCTACACCTTC
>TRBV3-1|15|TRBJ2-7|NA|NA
CASSQELQGNYEQYF
TGTGCCAGCAGCCAAGAATTGCAGGGAAACTACGAGCAGTACTTC
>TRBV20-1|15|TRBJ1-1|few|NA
CSARDSRHPNTEAFF
TGCAGTGCTAGAGATTCAAGACATCCGAACACTGAAGCTTTCTTT